The 20 T cell receptor beta chains presented below share a single source sample, sequenced in a study of OX40 agonist ivuxolimab in advanced cancers. The assay was immunoSEQ multiplex PCR, and TCRdb's table has in-frame clones only and misses some. The sample yields fewer than 70,000 clones, about 88% seen once. The sample here was CD4+ or CD8+ T cells sorted from blood, taken in a trial of the OX40 agonist ivuxolimab. These receptors came from an adult with an advanced solid tumor such as melanoma, head and neck, liver or kidney cancer.

The chain links TRBV4-1 to TRBJ2-5; 9 bases line up with TRBD1. Per germline, CDR1 MGHRA and CDR2 YSYEKL. V dropped 0 bases and J dropped 7; count of bases not matched to a gene: 9. The CDR3 loop spans 16 amino acids. This CDR3 reads CASSQEQGAKAGTQYF. CDR3 sequence (DNA): TGCGCCAGCAGCCAAGAACAGGGGGCCAAGGCGGGGACCCAGTACTTC.

The chain is built from TRBV7-9 and TRBJ1-2; TRBD1 might be the D (5 bases). Germline CDR1 SEHNR, CDR2 FQNEAQ (reference sequence). Trimming left V 2 bases short and J 2 bases short, with 6 bases between. The CDR3 is 13 residues long. The CDR3 protein is CASSLRQNYGYTF. CDR3 bases: TGTGCCAGCAGCTTAAGACAGAACTATGGCTACACCTTC.

The chain employs TRBV4-1 and TRBJ1-1, with D possibly matching TRBD1 (5 bases). The length of the CDR3 is 12 residues. Trimming took 9 bases from V and 5 from J, leaving 13 bases between them. CDR1 and CDR2 from the germline V gene are MGHRA and YSYEKL. The CDR3 sequence: CASKRGGTEAFF. CDR3 DNA: TGCGCCAGTAAAAGGGGAGGGACTGAAGCTTTCTTT.

The sample holds one count of this clone. The chain combines TRBV5-1 with TRBJ2-7; 8 positions match TRBD1. The CDR3 consists of 12 residues. Looked up from germline, CDR1 is SGHRS and CDR2 is YFSETQ. Trimming cost V 2 bases and J 6 bases; bases outside gene matches: 1. The CDR3 sequence is CASSFGQGEQYF. DNA for the CDR3: TGCGCCAGCAGCTTTGGACAGGGCGAGCAGTACTTC.

The chain joins TRBV15 to TRBJ1-2; 8 bases fit TRBD1. Trimming took 4 bases from V and 0 from J; bases not matched to a gene: 10. The CDR3 spans 17 residues. CDR1 LNHNV and CDR2 YYDKDF come from the germline V gene (reference sequence). In DNA form, the CDR3 reads TGTGCCACCAGCACGAAGCAGGGGGCGAGAGCTAACTATGGCTACACCTTC. Amino acids: CATSTKQGARANYGYTF.

V usage is TRBV6-5 and J usage is TRBJ1-1; the D is unclear. This CDR3 spans 14 amino acids. Looked up from germline, CDR1 is MNHEY and CDR2 is SVGAGI. Trimming removed 6 bases at V and 4 bases at J, with 15 bases between. The chain's CDR3 is CASSPGVGGTEAFF. For the CDR3, the DNA is TGTGCCAGCAGCCCCGGGGTGGGTGGCACTGAAGCTTTCTTT.

The V and J genes are TRBV2 and TRBJ2-7, with 9 nucleotides matching TRBD1. Germline assignment: CDR1 SNHLY and CDR2 FYNNEI. There are 13 residues in the CDR3. Trimming at V came to 7 bases and at J to 3 bases, leaving 4 bases not matched to a gene. CDR3 residues: CASKGQGFYEQYF. CDR3 nucleotides: TGTGCCAGCAAGGGACAGGGCTTCTACGAGCAGTACTTC. Drawing the rest from reference TRBV2 and TRBJ2-7, the complete variable domain is EPEVTQTPSHQVTQMGQEVILRCVPISNHLYFYWYRQILGQKVEFLVSFYNNEISEKSEIFDDQFSVERPDGSNFTLKIRSTKLEDSAMYFCASKGQGFYEQYFGPGTRLTVT.

The CDR3 is CASSPLEFQETQYF. CDR3 DNA: TGTGCCAGCTCACCACTTGAGTTCCAAGAGACCCAGTACTTC. V is TRBV18 and J is TRBJ2-5; D gene ambiguous. CDR3 length equals 14 residues. Trimming left V 1 base short and J 1 base short, with 7 bases between. The germline V gene encodes CDR1 KGHSH and CDR2 LQKENI. Full variable domain (missing parts from reference TRBV18 and TRBJ2-5): NAGVMQNPRHLVRRRGQEARLRCSPMKGHSHVYWYRQLPEEGLKFMVYLQKENIIDESGMPKERFSAEFPKEGPSILRIQQVVRGDSAAYFCASSPLEFQETQYFGPGTRLLVL.

This chain joins TRBV6-5 and TRBJ1-2; 12 nucleotides align to TRBD1. Trimming removed 6 bases from V and 6 bases from J; junction bases left unmatched: 2. In germline, CDR1 is MNHEY, CDR2 SVGAGI. CDR3 size: 13 residues. CDR3 sequence reads: CASSGDRGHGYTF. In DNA form, the CDR3 reads TGTGCCAGCAGCGGGGACAGGGGGCATGGCTACACCTTC.

This clone was found a few times. The V call is TRBV29-1, the J call TRBJ2-5; D is undetermined. The ends were cut back, 3 bases at V and 2 bases at J, with 7 bases in the middle. The CDR3 has 12 residues. Looked up from germline, CDR1 is SQVTM and CDR2 is ANQGSEA. The CDR3: CSVDIGQETQYF. Written as DNA, the CDR3 is TGCAGCGTTGATATAGGGCAAGAGACCCAGTACTTC.

The V and J genes are TRBV21-1 and TRBJ2-7; the table's D gene call, TRBD1, was not cross checked with the DNA. TRBV21-1 is deemed a pseudogene. CDR3 length: 17 amino acids. The CDR3 region is CASSKVLSGTGPYEQYF. The CDR3 coding sequence is TGTGCCAGCAGCAAAGTATTATCGGGGACAGGCCCCTACGAGCAGTACTTC.

The chain uses TRBV29-1 and TRBJ2-3; 8 bases align to TRBD1. Per the germline V gene, CDR1 is SQVTM and CDR2 is ANQGSEA. V lost 5 bases and J lost 1; bases outside the gene matches: 11. This CDR3 region has 16 residues. The CDR3 sequence: CSVNSRQGRGTDTQYF. CDR3 sequence (DNA): TGCAGCGTTAATTCGAGACAGGGGCGGGGCACAGATACGCAGTATTTT.

The chain carries TRBV6-4 and TRBJ2-6; a weak D match, TRBD1 (5 bases). The V and J ends lost 6 bases and 8 bases respectively, with 14 bases between them. Germline CDR1 MRHNA, CDR2 SNTAGT. This CDR3 contains 14 residues. The chain's CDR3 is CASSETEIPNVLTF. CDR3 DNA sequence: TGTGCCAGCAGCGAGACAGAGATACCCAACGTCCTGACTTTC.

The CDR3 DNA follows: TGTGCCAGCAGTTTAATCCCGGGTTCTCGCTCTGGGGCCAACGTCCTGACTTTC. It is translated as CASSLIPGSRSGANVLTF. The gene calls are TRBV28 and TRBJ2-6; D is unresolved. The CDR3 extends over 18 amino acids. V was shortened by 2 bases and J by 0 bases, with 14 bases between the two germline ends. CDR1 is MDHEN and CDR2 is SYDVKM in the germline V gene.

This clone was picked up one time. CDR3 loop: CASRSGTGGSTEQFF. The CDR3 DNA sequence: TGCGCCAGCAGGTCCGGGACAGGGGGATCCACTGAGCAGTTCTTC. The rearrangement joins TRBV5-1 to TRBJ2-1; 11 bases line up with TRBD1. The germline V gene has CDR1 SGHRS and CDR2 YFSETQ. The V segment lost 5 bases and the J segment 9 bases; nucleotides outside the gene matches: 10. There are 15 residues in the CDR3.

The rearrangement joins TRBV27 to TRBJ2-7; D tentatively fits TRBD1 or TRBD2 (5 bases each). Germline V gene sequence: CDR1 MNHEY, CDR2 SMNVEV (reference sequence). The CDR3 loop spans 15 amino acids. V was pared by 7 bases and J by 7 bases, with 23 bases between. The CDR3 sequence: CASNPPPGIGTEQYF. The CDR3 bases are TGTGCCAGCAATCCTCCCCCCGGGATTGGGACGGAGCAGTACTTC.

CDR3 protein: CASRGLGEEKLFF. In nucleotides, the CDR3 is TGTGCCAGCAGGGGTCTTGGGGAGGAAAAACTGTTTTTT. This chain links TRBV27 with TRBJ1-4; no reliable D call. Trimming took off 6 bases at V and 8 bases at J, with 13 bases between the two ends. The CDR3 totals 13 residues. The germline CDR1 and CDR2 sequences are MNHEY and SMNVEV (reference sequence).

The chain combines TRBV28 with TRBJ1-2; D is unresolved. The V end was cut by 7 bases, the J end by 8 bases, with 23 bases between. The CDR3 length is 15 residues. CDR1 MDHEN and CDR2 SYDVKM come from the germline V gene. The CDR3 DNA reads TGTGCCAGCACTAGCCTCGGGTATACTTCACCGGGCTACACCTTC. Its protein product is CASTSLGYTSPGYTF.

The chain is built from TRBV7-2 and TRBJ2-5; TRBD1 matches 7 bases. J lost 4 bases, V lost 4 bases, and 3 bases had no gene match. The CDR3 runs 13 residues. Germline CDR1 SGHTA, CDR2 FQGNSA. The CDR3 sequence is CASSSTGVETQYF. The CDR3 DNA reads TGTGCCAGCAGCTCAACAGGGGTAGAGACCCAGTACTTC. The full variable domain, completed using reference TRBV7-2 and TRBJ2-5, is GAGVSQSPSNKVTEKGKDVELRCDPISGHTALYWYRQSLGQGLEFLIYFQGNSAPDKSGLPSDRFSAERTGGSVSTLTIQRTQQEDSAVYLCASSSTGVETQYFGPGTRLLVL.

The chain is built from TRBV27 and TRBJ1-1; a possible D gene is TRBD1 (6 bases). Trimming took 6 bases from V and 1 from J, leaving 12 bases between them. The CDR3 is made up of 14 amino acids. CDR1 is MNHEY and CDR2 is SMNVEV in the germline V gene (reference sequence). Here the CDR3 reads CASRSGQTNTEAFF. The CDR3 coding sequence is TGTGCCAGCAGATCGGGACAAACGAACACTGAAGCTTTCTTT.